A selection of T cell receptor beta chains follows, all from one sample in a study of vaccination and CD4 T cells after COVID-19. TCRdb ran MiXCR on the PCR reads and lists one entry per CDR3 protein. The data show some 26,000 distinct CDR3 sequences, with approximately 51% seen just once and around 5.5% held by the top ten. Sample: CD4+ T cells from blood, taken about 7 months after SARS-CoV-2 vaccination. These receptor sequences come from a human donor who had recovered from COVID-19. CDR3s leave out the opening cysteine and the closing phenylalanine or tryptophan. Fields, in order: J gene, CDR3 length, V gene, CDR3 protein.

j_call: TRBJ1-2
cdr3_length: 12
v_call: TRBV24-1
cdr3_aa: ATSDLGQPYGYT

j_call: TRBJ2-3
cdr3_length: 12
v_call: TRBV20-1
cdr3_aa: SARDPDLPDTQY

j_call: TRBJ2-5
cdr3_length: 15
v_call: TRBV4-3
cdr3_aa: ASSQEGLAGVQETQY

j_call: TRBJ1-5
cdr3_length: 11
v_call: TRBV7-9
cdr3_aa: ASSLDRGQPQH

j_call: TRBJ2-1
cdr3_length: 14
v_call: TRBV6-1
cdr3_aa: ASSPERTSGYNEQF

j_call: TRBJ2-1
cdr3_length: 13
v_call: TRBV29-1
cdr3_aa: SVEATSGTYNEQF

j_call: TRBJ1-1
cdr3_length: 12
v_call: TRBV2
cdr3_aa: ASSEGRMNTEAF

j_call: TRBJ2-3
cdr3_length: 13
v_call: TRBV20-1
cdr3_aa: SVSHSGSDTDTQY

j_call: TRBJ2-3
cdr3_length: 12
v_call: TRBV7-3
cdr3_aa: ASSLIGLTDTQY

j_call: TRBJ2-1
cdr3_length: 13
v_call: TRBV20-1
cdr3_aa: SAAAPLGTDYEQF